This T cell receptor beta chain was captured by sequencing in a study of a mutant IDH1 vaccine in newly diagnosed glioma. Documented time point: week 35, safety follow-up. Alongside topical imiquimod, each dose of vaccine comprised 300 ug of mutant IDH1 20-mer peptide. Eight vaccine injections were given to patients in weeks 1, 3, 5, 7, 11, 15, 19 and 23. Germline V gives CDR1 SGHNT, CDR2 YENEEA. Trimming pared 3 bases from V and 3 bases from J, leaving 7 bases between. There are 13 residues in the CDR3. Of note for this clone: Its antigen is as yet unknown.

Repertoires were generated with immunoSEQ multiplex PCR, while TCRdb's copy carries only in-frame clones and drops some. The table lists over 55,000 clones, roughly 81% of them singletons. The sequencing used PBMCs, collected from a glioma patient whose treatment included an IDH1 peptide vaccine. The chain has TRBV11-3 and TRBJ2-3; no reliable D call. The sequence was obtained from a man aged 35-49 years with glioma. The CDR3, as DNA: TGTGCCAGCAGCTTCCATGGGACAGATACGCAGTATTTT. Amino acids: CASSFHGTDTQYF.